The entry below describes one T cell receptor (beta chain). Only in-frame clones appear in the TCRdb table, and some are missing; sequencing was by immunoSEQ multiplex PCR. The sample holds approximately 100,000 clones, about nine tenths seen once. The data stem from a study of T cell responses to AZD1222 COVID-19 vaccine. Germline lookup yields CDR1 SQVTM and CDR2 ANQGSEA. The CDR3 runs to 13 residues. Germline trimming cut 7 bases from V and 6 bases from J; bases unmatched to any gene: 9. This chain uses TRBV29-1 with TRBJ2-3; 8 bases are shared with TRBD2. The sequence derives from an adult in good health. The material was peripheral blood, obtained on day 0 of AZD1222 vaccination. DNA for the CDR3: TGCAGCGCTCGGGGGGGAACCTGGGATACGCAGTATTTT. It encodes CSARGGTWDTQYF.